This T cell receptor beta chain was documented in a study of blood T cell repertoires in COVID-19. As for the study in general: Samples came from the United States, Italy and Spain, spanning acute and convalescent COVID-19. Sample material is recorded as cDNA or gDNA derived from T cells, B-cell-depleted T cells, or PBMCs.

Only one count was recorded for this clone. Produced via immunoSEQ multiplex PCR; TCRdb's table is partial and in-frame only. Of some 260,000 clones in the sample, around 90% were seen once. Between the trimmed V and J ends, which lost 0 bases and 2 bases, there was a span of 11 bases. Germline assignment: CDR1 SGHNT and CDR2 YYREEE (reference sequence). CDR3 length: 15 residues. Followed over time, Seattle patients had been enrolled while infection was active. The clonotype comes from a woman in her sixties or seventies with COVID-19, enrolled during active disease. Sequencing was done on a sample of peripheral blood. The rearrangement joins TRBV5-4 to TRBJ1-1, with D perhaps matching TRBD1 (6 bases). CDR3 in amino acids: CASSLAPGANTEAFF. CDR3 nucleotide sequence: TGTGCCAGCAGCTTGGCCCCAGGGGCCAACACTGAAGCTTTCTTT. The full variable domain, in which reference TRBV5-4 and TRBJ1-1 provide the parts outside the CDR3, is ETGVTQSPTHLIKTRGQQVTLRCSSQSGHNTVSWYQQALGQGPQFIFQYYREEENGRGNFPPRFSGLQFPNYSSELNVNALELDDSALYLCASSLAPGANTEAFFGQGTRLTVV.